Below, 10 T cell receptor beta chains from the same sample are listed, as sequenced in a study of regulatory T cells in long-lasting Graves disease. Time point of the sample: newly diagnosed GD, antithyroid drugs for less than 3 months. PBMCs provided the RNA from which the TCR library was made. The authors built TCR beta libraries using iRepertoire HTBI primers and Arm-PCR of CDR3 regions. TCRdb passed the multiplex PCR reads through MiXCR, listing each CDR3 protein once. The table shows 530,000 or so distinct CDR3 sequences, with roughly 14% occurring only once. These data are also associated with another study on T cells in Graves' hyperthyroidism and ophthalmopathy.

The source was peripheral blood mononuclear cells (PBMCs), collected at new diagnosis, from a patient treated with antithyroid drugs. The receptors were gathered from a man aged 25 to 40 with Graves disease.

The chain has TRBV4-1 and TRBJ2-4, with D tentatively TRBD2 (6 bases). Germline-derived CDR1 and CDR2 are MGHRA and YSYEKL. The CDR3 covers 18 residues. The V end was cut by 1 base, the J end by 0 bases, with 16 bases between. The CDR3 region is CASSQVGGVQLAKNIQYF. In nucleotides, the CDR3 is TGCGCCAGCAGCCAAGTAGGAGGGGTTCAACTAGCCAAAAACATTCAGTACTTC.

Concerning this clonotype itself: It may be a read error: a sequence one base away is much more abundant. The chain carries TRBV10-2 and TRBJ2-3; no definite D call. The last part of the DNA fits TRBJ1-5 better; the J call may be wrong. Per the germline V gene, CDR1 is WSHSY and CDR2 is SAAADI. This CDR3 has 18 amino acids. CDR3 sequence: CASSGATSGRASTDTQHF. The DNA for the CDR3 is TGCGCCAGCAGTGGGGCCACTAGCGGGAGGGCCAGCACAGATACGCAGCATTTT.

The sample holds many counts of this clonotype. V gene TRBV12-3 or TRBV12-4 combines with J gene TRBJ1-1; D possibly corresponds to TRBD1 (5 bases). V shed 2 bases and J shed 6 bases, with 10 bases lying between them. The CDR3 runs 13 residues. The CDR3, as DNA: TGTGCCAGCAGTTTATTCCAGGGATCTGAAGCTTTCTTT. Its protein product is CASSLFQGSEAFF.

This clonotype was seen repeatedly, ten times or more. The V and J genes are TRBV6-5 and TRBJ1-1; D gene uncertain. Germline CDR1 is MNHEY and CDR2 is SVGAGI. The CDR3 contains 16 residues. The V end lost 2 bases, the J end lost 3 bases, and 16 bases lay between the germline ends. CDR3 nucleotides: TGTGCCAGCAGTTACCACCCCAGAGGGTTGGACACTGAAGCTTTCTTT. Translating gives CASSYHPRGLDTEAFF.

This clonotype was seen ten or more times. V gene TRBV7-8 combines with J gene TRBJ2-5; D gene unclear. This CDR3 is built from 12 residues. V lost 9 bases and J lost 4, with 12 bases in between. Germline V gene sequence: CDR1 SGHVS, CDR2 FQNEAQ. The CDR3 nucleotides read TGTGCCAGTCAGTTTGTCGGAGAGACCCAGTACTTC. The encoded protein is CASQFVGETQYF. The full variable domain, its missing parts supplied by reference TRBV7-8 and TRBJ2-5, is GAGVSQSPRYKVAKRGQDVALRCDPISGHVSLFWYQQALGQGPEFLTYFQNEAQLDKSGLPSDRFFAERPEGSVSTLKIQRTQQEDSAVYLCASQFVGETQYFGPGTRLLVL.

This chain joins TRBV19 and TRBJ2-2; D possibly corresponds to TRBD1 (6 bases). This CDR3 has 15 amino acids. V was cut by 4 bases and J by 2 bases, with 11 bases left in between. Germline CDR1 is LNHDA and CDR2 is SQIVND (reference sequence). The CDR3: CASSRTGKNTGELFF. As DNA, the CDR3 is TGTGCCAGTAGTAGAACAGGGAAAAACACCGGGGAGCTGTTTTTT. The full variable domain, its missing parts supplied by reference TRBV19 and TRBJ2-2, is DGGITQSPKYLFRKEGQNVTLSCEQNLNHDAMYWYRQDPGQGLRLIYYSQIVNDFQKGDIAEGYSVSREKKESFPLTVTSAQKNPTAFYLCASSRTGKNTGELFFGEGSRLTVL.

This clonotype was counted many times. The chain is built from TRBV7-9 and TRBJ2-3, with 8 positions matching TRBD2. After removal of 2 bases from V and 6 bases from J, the junction contained 7 bases not matched to a gene. CDR1 is SEHNR, CDR2 FQNEAQ, per germline (reference sequence). The length of the CDR3 is 15 residues. The CDR3 sequence: CASSLLGRDADTQYF. In DNA, the CDR3 is TGTGCCAGCAGCTTACTCGGGAGGGACGCCGATACGCAGTATTTT.

V usage is TRBV7-2 and J usage is TRBJ2-1; 9 nucleotides agree with TRBD2. The CDR3 sequence is 15 residues long. Looked up from germline, CDR1 is SGHTA and CDR2 is FQGNSA. With V trimmed by 5 bases and J by 6 bases, 8 bases remained unmatched. CDR3 loop: CASSLLAGYGNEQFF. The CDR3 nucleotides are TGTGCCAGCAGCCTCCTAGCGGGATACGGCAATGAGCAGTTCTTC.

This clonotype was picked up a small number of times. This rearrangement joins TRBV5-1 to TRBJ2-7; weak D call: TRBD1 (6 bases). Germline CDR1 is SGHRS and CDR2 is YFSETQ. Between the trimmed V and J ends, which lost 3 bases and 4 bases, there was a span of 23 bases. The CDR3 runs to 17 residues. In nucleotides, the CDR3 is TGCGCCAGCAGCTCTTCGTTTACCGGGACACGGAATTACGAGCAGTACTTC. Its translation is CASSSSFTGTRNYEQYF. Full variable domain (missing parts from reference TRBV5-1 and TRBJ2-7): KAGVTQTPRYLIKTRGQQVTLSCSPISGHRSVSWYQQTPGQGLQFLFEYFSETQRNKGNFPGRFSGRQFSNSRSEMNVSTLELGDSALYLCASSSSFTGTRNYEQYFGPGTRLTVT.

This clonotype was observed at least ten times. V gene TRBV9 combines with J gene TRBJ1-1; the D gene is possibly TRBD1 (5 bases). Germline-derived CDR1 and CDR2 are SGDLS and YYNGEE. The CDR3 loop spans 14 amino acids. Trimming left V 0 bases short and J 3 bases short, with 9 bases between. CDR3 amino acids: CASSVGGGDTEAFF. CDR3 bases: TGTGCCAGCAGCGTAGGGGGCGGTGACACTGAAGCTTTCTTT.